The 18 T cell receptor beta chains below all came from one sample that was sequenced in a study of memory B cells and T cells in multiple sclerosis (dated by TCRdb to the late 2010s). After CFSE-labeled PBMCs were cultured without any stimulus, the autoproliferating (CFSEdim) and non-proliferating (CFSEhi) T cell fractions were each sequenced on their own. A total of about 5x10^7 CFSE-labeled PBMCs were cultured for approximately seven days without stimulus, and replicate wells were then pooled. The receptor library was made with the immunoSEQ multiplex PCR assay. TCRdb obtained this table from immuneACCESS and retained in-frame rearrangements with V and J assigned. These tables miss some clones; where compared with another copy, unresolved V genes account for less than half of the shortfall, and the remainder is unexplained. The sample table lists about 46,000 clones, roughly 82% of them with a count of one. The ten largest account for roughly 1.1% of the sample.

Their cognate antigens are unknown. The sample taken for sequencing was PBMCs from blood kept in culture. The receptors derive from a human donor with multiple sclerosis.

This clone was observed a handful of times. The chain links TRBV7-8 to TRBJ2-5; TRBD2 matches at 14 bases. Unmatched junction bases numbered 9, after V lost 4 bases and J lost 2 bases. Germline V gene data show CDR1 as SGHVS and CDR2 as FQNEAQ. This CDR3 spans 18 amino acids. CDR3 in DNA: TGTGCCAGCAGCTCCGCCGGACTAGCGGGGGGTTGGCAAGAGACCCAGTACTTC. Translated, it gives CASSSAGLAGGWQETQYF.

V usage is TRBV19 and J usage is TRBJ1-1; D is perhaps TRBD1 (5 bases). CDR1 and CDR2 (germline): LNHDA, SQIVND (reference sequence). The CDR3 runs 15 residues. The V and J ends lost 0 bases and 0 bases respectively, with 8 bases between them. The CDR3 DNA reads as TGTGCCAGTAGTATAGATTGGGGGATGAACACTGAAGCTTTCTTT. It encodes CASSIDWGMNTEAFF.

The rearrangement links TRBV5-4 to TRBJ1-2, with 7 bases fitting TRBD1. The CDR3 contains 13 residues. V dropped 1 base and J dropped 6; count of bases not matched to a gene: 3. Germline V gives CDR1 SGHNT, CDR2 YYREEE (reference sequence). CDR3 sequence: CASSLKGADGYTF. The DNA for the CDR3 is TGTGCCAGCAGCTTGAAGGGGGCTGATGGCTACACCTTC.

The chain carries TRBV19 and TRBJ1-1; D is unresolved. This CDR3 is built from 14 residues. Trimming left V 3 bases short and J 1 base short, with 9 bases between. CDR1 LNHDA and CDR2 SQIVND come from the germline V gene (reference sequence). In DNA, the CDR3 is TGTGCCAGTAGTATTAACGGCGGGAACACTGAAGCTTTCTTT. It codes for CASSINGGNTEAFF.

The chain uses TRBV6-1 and TRBJ1-2; TRBD1 might be the D (5 bases). Per the germline V gene, CDR1 is MNHNS and CDR2 is SASEGT. The CDR3 spans 14 residues. V was trimmed by 1 base and J by 8 bases, leaving 14 bases between them. The chain's CDR3 is CASSEVEGSLGYTF. The DNA of the CDR3 is TGTGCCAGCAGTGAAGTTGAGGGGAGTCTAGGCTACACCTTC.

V is TRBV18 and J is TRBJ2-1, with a weak D call TRBD1 (6 bases). From germline, CDR1 is KGHSH and CDR2 LQKENI. This CDR3 has 17 residues. V was trimmed by 0 bases and J by 2 bases, leaving 14 bases between them. The CDR3 region is CASSPPQGTATYNEQFF. In DNA, the CDR3 is TGTGCCAGCTCACCACCTCAGGGGACCGCTACCTACAATGAGCAGTTCTTC.

The chain joins TRBV4-1 to TRBJ2-5; TRBD1 or TRBD2 may be the D gene (5 bases each). The DNA end favors TRBJ2-7, so the J call may be wrong. Germline-derived CDR1 and CDR2 are MGHRA and YSYEKL. This CDR3 spans 17 amino acids. CDR3 DNA sequence: TGCGCCAGCAGCCAAGAAGGATTTGGGGCTAGCTTTGACGAGCAGTACTTC. Its translation is CASSQEGFGASFDEQYF.

The chain uses TRBV5-1 and TRBJ2-6; D is ambiguous. The CDR3 sequence is 15 residues long. Germline V gene sequence: CDR1 SGHRS, CDR2 YFSETQ. Trimming removed 0 bases from V and 2 bases from J, with 6 bases in between. As DNA, the CDR3 is TGCGCCAGCAGCTTGGGGGCGGCTGGGGCCAACGTCCTGACTTTC. It encodes CASSLGAAGANVLTF.

This clone was counted between two and nine times. This chain uses TRBV5-1 with TRBJ2-3; no clear D gene. Germline V lookup: CDR1 SGHRS, CDR2 YFSETQ. Trimming left V 0 bases short and J 0 bases short, with 8 bases between. The CDR3 length is 15 residues. The CDR3 sequence: CASSLEDGSTDTQYF. The CDR3 DNA sequence: TGCGCCAGCAGCTTGGAAGACGGAAGCACAGATACGCAGTATTTT.

V and J are TRBV28 and TRBJ1-2, with a possible D match to TRBD1 (6 bases). Germline loops: CDR1 MDHEN, CDR2 SYDVKM. Trimming left V 8 bases short and J 1 base short, with 8 bases between. CDR3 length equals 12 residues. The CDR3 loop is CASSDSNYGYTF. In nucleotides, the CDR3 is TGTGCCAGCTCGGACAGTAACTATGGCTACACCTTC.

The V call is TRBV30, the J call TRBJ2-4; D remains ambiguous. The CDR3 totals 16 residues. V was shortened by 4 bases and J by 0 bases, with 16 bases between the two germline ends. The germline gives CDR1 GTSNPN, CDR2 SVGIG (reference sequence). DNA for the CDR3: TGTGCCTGGACCCCAGGTGGGTTCCTAGCCAAAAACATTCAGTACTTC. This gives the protein CAWTPGGFLAKNIQYF.

This rearrangement joins TRBV7-2 to TRBJ2-5; D uncertain. This CDR3 has 12 amino acids. Germline-derived CDR1 and CDR2 are SGHTA and FQGNSA. With 1 base removed from V and 4 bases from J, the gap between germline ends came to 4 bases. The CDR3, as DNA: TGTGCCAGCAGCTTAGTTACAGAGACCCAGTACTTC. This codes for CASSLVTETQYF.

The chain couples TRBV27 to TRBJ2-7; possibly TRBD1 for D (6 bases). V was clipped by 6 bases and J by 2 bases, with 17 bases between them. This CDR3 contains 15 residues. CDR1 is MNHEY, CDR2 SMNVEV, per germline (reference sequence). CDR3 amino acids: CASSPRGPETYEQYF. The CDR3 DNA follows: TGTGCCAGCAGCCCCAGGGGCCCGGAGACCTACGAGCAGTACTTC.

The chain joins TRBV7-9 to TRBJ2-7; D is unclear. Germline loops: CDR1 SEHNR, CDR2 FQNEAQ (reference sequence). This CDR3 has 15 amino acids. V was trimmed by 1 base and J by 4 bases, leaving 14 bases between them. The CDR3 here is CASSLGAAYRYEQYF. CDR3 in DNA: TGTGCCAGCAGCTTAGGGGCGGCCTATAGGTACGAGCAGTACTTC.

The J gene is TRBJ1-4, the V gene TRBV2; tentatively, D is TRBD1 (5 bases). This CDR3 contains 14 residues. V was cut by 2 bases and J by 8 bases, with 12 bases left in between. The V gene's germline CDR1 is SNHLY and CDR2 FYNNEI. Written as DNA, the CDR3 is TGTGCCAGCAGTGAACTAACTACAGGAGAAAAACTGTTTTTT. It translates to CASSELTTGEKLFF.

The chain uses TRBV5-1 and TRBJ2-1; 8 bases map to TRBD2. Germline V gene sequence: CDR1 SGHRS, CDR2 YFSETQ. CDR3 length: 14 residues. V dropped 4 bases and J dropped 5; count of bases not matched to a gene: 5. In DNA form, the CDR3 reads TGCGCCAGCAGCGGTGGGACTAGGGACAATGAGCAGTTCTTC. Translation: CASSGGTRDNEQFF.

In DNA form, the CDR3 reads TGTGCCAGCAGGGTGACTCGGGGGCCCCTCCACTTT. As protein: CASRVTRGPLHF. J is TRBJ1-6 and V is TRBV2, with D maybe TRBD1 (5 bases). V was pared by 6 bases and J by 13 bases, with 13 bases between. The CDR3 sequence is 12 residues long. Germline V gives CDR1 SNHLY, CDR2 FYNNEI. Filled out from reference TRBV2 and TRBJ1-6, the complete variable domain reads EPEVTQTPSHQVTQMGQEVILRCVPISNHLYFYWYRQILGQKVEFLVSFYNNEISEKSEIFDDQFSVERPDGSNFTLKIRSTKLEDSAMYFCASRVTRGPLHFGNGTRLTVT.

This clone was seen just once. V usage is TRBV4-1 and J usage is TRBJ1-2; possible D gene TRBD1, 5 bases. Trimming removed 4 bases at V and 6 bases at J, with 21 bases between. The CDR3 runs to 16 residues. Germline loops: CDR1 MGHRA, CDR2 YSYEKL. CDR3 DNA sequence: TGCGCCAGCAGCCGGTCAGAAGCCCGACAGACGGATGGCTACACCTTC. Amino acids: CASSRSEARQTDGYTF.